The TCR beta chain described here comes from a study of shared clonotypes between healthy human individuals. Study at large: Researchers assigned three CD4 naive, three CD4 memory, two CD8 naive and one CD8 memory plate to each donor. Study-wide points: Sharing across a few donors was seen in 4% to 6.5% of naive CD4 clonotypes. Sequencing depth was expected to affect clonotype sharing among donors.

On this clone: Its specificity is unknown.

CD8 memory merged CD45RO+ with CCR7-negative CD45RA+ TemRA cells. Using immunoSEQ multiplex PCR, the repertoire was profiled, and TCRdb retains in-frame clones only, with some absent. The repertoire includes about 380,000 clones, 96% of them detected once, and 0.32% sits in the top ten. The CDR3 loop spans 14 amino acids. The V gene lost 3 bases and the J gene lost 0 bases, with 6 bases spanning the gap. Germline-derived CDR1 and CDR2 are MNHNS and SASEGT. Specimen: memory CD8+ T cells sorted from blood. Documented subset: CD45RO+ cells pooled with CCR7-negative TemRA cells. This clonotype originated in a man aged 25-45 years in good health. This chain joins TRBV6-1 and TRBJ1-3; D is uncertain. This CDR3 reads CASSELSSGNTIYF. CDR3 DNA sequence: TGTGCCAGCAGTGAGCTGTCCTCTGGAAACACCATATATTTT.